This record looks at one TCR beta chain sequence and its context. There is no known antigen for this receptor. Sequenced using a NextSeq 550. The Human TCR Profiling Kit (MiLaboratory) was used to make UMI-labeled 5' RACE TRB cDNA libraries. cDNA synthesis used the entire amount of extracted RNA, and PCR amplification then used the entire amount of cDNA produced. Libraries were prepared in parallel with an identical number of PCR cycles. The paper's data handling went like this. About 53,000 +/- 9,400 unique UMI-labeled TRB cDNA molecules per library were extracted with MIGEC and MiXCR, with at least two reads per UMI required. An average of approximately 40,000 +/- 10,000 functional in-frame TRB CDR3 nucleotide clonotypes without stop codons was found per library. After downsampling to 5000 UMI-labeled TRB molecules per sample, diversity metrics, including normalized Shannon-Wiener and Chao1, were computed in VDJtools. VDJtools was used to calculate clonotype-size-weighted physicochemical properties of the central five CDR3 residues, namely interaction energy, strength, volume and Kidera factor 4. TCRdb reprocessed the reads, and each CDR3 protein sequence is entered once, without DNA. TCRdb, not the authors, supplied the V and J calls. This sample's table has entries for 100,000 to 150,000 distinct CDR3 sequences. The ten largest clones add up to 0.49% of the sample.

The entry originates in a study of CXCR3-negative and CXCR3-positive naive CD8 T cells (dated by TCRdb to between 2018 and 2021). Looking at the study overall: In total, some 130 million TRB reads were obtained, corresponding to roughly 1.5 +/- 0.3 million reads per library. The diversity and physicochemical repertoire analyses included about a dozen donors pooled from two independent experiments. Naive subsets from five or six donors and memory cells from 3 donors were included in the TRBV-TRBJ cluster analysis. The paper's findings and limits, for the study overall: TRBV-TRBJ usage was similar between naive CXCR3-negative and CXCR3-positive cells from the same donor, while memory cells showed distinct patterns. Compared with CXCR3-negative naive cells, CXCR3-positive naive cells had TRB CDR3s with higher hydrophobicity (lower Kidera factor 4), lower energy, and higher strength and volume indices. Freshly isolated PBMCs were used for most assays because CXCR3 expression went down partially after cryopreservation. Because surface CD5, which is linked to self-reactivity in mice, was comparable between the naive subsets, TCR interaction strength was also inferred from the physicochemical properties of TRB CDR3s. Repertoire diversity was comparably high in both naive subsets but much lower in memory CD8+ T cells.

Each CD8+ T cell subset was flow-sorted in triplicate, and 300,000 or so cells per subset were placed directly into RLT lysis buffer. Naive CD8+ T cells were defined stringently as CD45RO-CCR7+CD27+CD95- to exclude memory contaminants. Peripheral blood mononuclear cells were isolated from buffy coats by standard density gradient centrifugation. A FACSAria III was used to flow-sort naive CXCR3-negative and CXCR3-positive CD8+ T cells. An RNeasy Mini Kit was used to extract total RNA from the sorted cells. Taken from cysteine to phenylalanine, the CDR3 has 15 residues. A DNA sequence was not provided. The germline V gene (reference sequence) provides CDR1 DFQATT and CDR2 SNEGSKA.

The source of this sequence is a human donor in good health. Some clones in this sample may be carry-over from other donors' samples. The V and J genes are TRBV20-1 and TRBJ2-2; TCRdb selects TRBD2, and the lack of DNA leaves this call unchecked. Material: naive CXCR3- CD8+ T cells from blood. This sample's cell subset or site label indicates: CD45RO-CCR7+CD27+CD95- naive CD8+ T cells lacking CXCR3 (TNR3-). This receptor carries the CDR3 CSALTSGRYSGELFF.